This TCR beta chain was obtained from a study of T cells in Graves' hyperthyroidism and ophthalmopathy. The study, taken as a whole, reports: Blood samples included most of the expanded thyroid clonotypes exceeding 0.001.

Ophthalmopathy patients all had a Clinical Activity Score of at least 3, a NOSPECS grade of at least 4 and disease under 3 months old. Uncontrolled infection, other autoimmune disease, pregnancy or lactation led to exclusion. Fresh 10 ml peripheral blood yielded PBMCs. CDR3 length: 14 residues. Looked up from germline, CDR1 is SGDLS and CDR2 is YYNGEE. Germline trimming cut 7 bases from V and 8 bases from J; bases unmatched to any gene: 10. On this clonotype itself: The antigen remains undetermined.

RNA transcripts served as the template for amplifying TCR beta CDR3 regions. Using the HTBI primer set, a first-round RT-PCR was run on the TCR CDR3. In TCRdb, the multiplex PCR reads were re-called with MiXCR into one record per CDR3 protein. The sample carries about 520,000 distinct CDR3 sequences, less than 25% recorded once. The chain links TRBV9 to TRBJ2-4, with 9 bases aligning to TRBD1. The sequence was collected from a woman under 40 with Graves' ophthalmopathy. Sample: blood. This CDR3 reads CASGPGQGEDIQYF. CDR3 sequence (DNA): TGTGCCAGCGGTCCGGGACAGGGAGAGGACATTCAGTACTTC.